This TCR beta chain is drawn from a study of regulatory dendritic cells for organ transplantation. The study, taken as a whole, reports: Mature dendritic cells appeared to drive more memory CD8+ clonal expansion than regulatory ones. Alloreactive memory CD8+ T cell pools varied considerably between individuals.

Notes on this clone: What it binds is not known.

CFSE-labeled sorted T cells met regulatory or mature dendritic cells for 5 to 6 days. Profiling relied on immunoSEQ multiplex PCR, and the TCRdb table lists in-frame clones only, not all of them. The sample contains approximately 10,000 clones, just over 65% of which appear only once. The clonotype comes from a human donor in good health. Sequenced input: naive CD4+ T cells from blood cultured with dendritic cells. Regarding subset: CD45RA+ naive T cells.

The chain's CDR3 is CASSMVTQTTGEKLFF. CDR3 coding DNA: TGTGCCAGTAGTATGGTTACCCAGACAACGGGGGAAAAACTGTTTTTT. The chain joins TRBV19 to TRBJ1-4; D remains unclear. The germline V and J ends were trimmed by 3 bases and 8 bases, with 19 bases remaining between them. The CDR3 runs to 16 residues. Germline V gene data show CDR1 as LNHDA and CDR2 as SQIVND (reference sequence).